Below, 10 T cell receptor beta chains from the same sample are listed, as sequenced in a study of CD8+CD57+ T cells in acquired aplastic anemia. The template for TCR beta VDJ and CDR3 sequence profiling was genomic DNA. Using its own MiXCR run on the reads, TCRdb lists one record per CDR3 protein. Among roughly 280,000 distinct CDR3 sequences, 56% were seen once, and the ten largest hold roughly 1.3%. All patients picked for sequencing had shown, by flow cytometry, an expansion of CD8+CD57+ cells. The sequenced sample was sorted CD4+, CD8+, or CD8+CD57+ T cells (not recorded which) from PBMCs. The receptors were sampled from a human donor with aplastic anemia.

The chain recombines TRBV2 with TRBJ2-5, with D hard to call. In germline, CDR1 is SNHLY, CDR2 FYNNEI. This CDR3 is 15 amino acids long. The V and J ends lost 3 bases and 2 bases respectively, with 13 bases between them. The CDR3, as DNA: TGTGCCAGCAGTGAGTTGGGCTTAGTACAAGAGACCCAGTACTTC. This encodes CASSELGLVQETQYF.

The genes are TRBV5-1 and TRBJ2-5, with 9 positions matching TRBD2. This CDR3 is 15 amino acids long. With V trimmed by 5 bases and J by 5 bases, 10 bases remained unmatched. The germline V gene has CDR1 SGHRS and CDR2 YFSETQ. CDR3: CASSVPAGGGETQYF. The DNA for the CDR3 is TGCGCCAGCAGTGTCCCCGCGGGAGGGGGGGAGACCCAGTACTTC.

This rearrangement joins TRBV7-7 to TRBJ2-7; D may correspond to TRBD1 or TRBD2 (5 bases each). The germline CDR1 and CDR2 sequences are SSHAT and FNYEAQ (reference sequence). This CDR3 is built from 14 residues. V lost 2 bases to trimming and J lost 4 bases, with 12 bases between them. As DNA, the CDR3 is TGTGCCAGCAGCTTAAGGATAGGGACGTACGAGCAGTACTTC. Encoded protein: CASSLRIGTYEQYF. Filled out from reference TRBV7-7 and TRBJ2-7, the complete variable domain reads GAGVSQSPRYKVTKRGQDVTLRCDPISSHATLYWYQQALGQGPEFLTYFNYEAQPDKSGLPSDRFSAERPEGSISTLTIQRTEQRDSAMYRCASSLRIGTYEQYFGPGTRLTVT.

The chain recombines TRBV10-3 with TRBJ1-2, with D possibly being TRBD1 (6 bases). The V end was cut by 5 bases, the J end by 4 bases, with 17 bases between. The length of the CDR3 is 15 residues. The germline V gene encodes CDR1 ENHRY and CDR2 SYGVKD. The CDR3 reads CAISRGGASGYGYTF. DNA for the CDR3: TGTGCCATCAGTAGGGGGGGGGCGTCAGGCTATGGCTACACCTTC.

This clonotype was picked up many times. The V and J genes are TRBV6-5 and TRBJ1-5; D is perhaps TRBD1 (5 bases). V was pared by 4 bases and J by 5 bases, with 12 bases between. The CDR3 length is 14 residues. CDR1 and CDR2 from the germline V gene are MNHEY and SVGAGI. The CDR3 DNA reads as TGTGCCAGCAGTTCGTCAGGGATGTATCAGCCCCAGCATTTT. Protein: CASSSSGMYQPQHF.

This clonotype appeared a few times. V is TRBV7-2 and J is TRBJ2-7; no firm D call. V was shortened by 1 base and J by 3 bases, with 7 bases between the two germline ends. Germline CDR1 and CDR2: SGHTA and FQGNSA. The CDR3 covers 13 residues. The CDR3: CASSLGLLYEQYF. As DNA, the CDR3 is TGTGCCAGCAGCTTAGGGTTGCTCTACGAGCAGTACTTC.

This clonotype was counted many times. The CDR3 coding sequence is TGTGCCAGCAGCCAAGTGTTAAGGGCCTCATCCTATGGCTACACCTTC. It translates to CASSQVLRASSYGYTF. The rearrangement joins TRBV3-1 to TRBJ1-2; no definite D call. V dropped 1 base and J dropped 4 bases, with 16 bases sitting between them. This CDR3 comprises 16 residues. Germline-derived CDR1 and CDR2 are LGHDT and YNNKEL (reference sequence).

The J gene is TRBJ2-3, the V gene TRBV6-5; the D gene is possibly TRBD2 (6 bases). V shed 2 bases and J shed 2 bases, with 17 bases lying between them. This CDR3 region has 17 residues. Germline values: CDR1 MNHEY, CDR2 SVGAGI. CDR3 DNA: TGTGCCAGCAGTTACACGACTAGTTCCGACTTCACAGATACGCAGTATTTT. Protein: CASSYTTSSDFTDTQYF.

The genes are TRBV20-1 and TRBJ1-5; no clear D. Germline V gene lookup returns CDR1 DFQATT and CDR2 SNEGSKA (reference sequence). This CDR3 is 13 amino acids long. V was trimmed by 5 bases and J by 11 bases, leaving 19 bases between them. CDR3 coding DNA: TGCAGTGCTTTGAGGCCTCGACAAGAGACCCAGCATTTT. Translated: CSALRPRQETQHF.

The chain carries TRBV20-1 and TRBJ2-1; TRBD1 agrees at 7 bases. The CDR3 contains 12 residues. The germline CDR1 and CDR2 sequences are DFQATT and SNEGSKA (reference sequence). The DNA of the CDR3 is TGCAGCCCTTTGGGACAGCTAAATGAGCAGTTCTTC. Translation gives CSPLGQLNEQFF.